This is a list of T cell receptor beta chains from one sample in a study of blood T cell repertoires in COVID-19. Generated by immunoSEQ multiplex PCR, the TCRdb table keeps only in-frame clones and is missing some. The data show roughly 250,000 clones, approximately 85% seen once. What was sequenced was peripheral blood. The receptors stem from an older woman with acute or convalescent COVID-19. CDR3s include the opening cysteine and the closing phenylalanine or tryptophan. The order of the fields is CDR3 length, V gene, D gene, clone size, J gene, CDR3 protein, CDR3 DNA. A D gene is named only where the DNA matches it firmly. The size of a clone is reported for some rows only, either as once, few or many, or as a class for expanded clones.

>14|TRBV6-5|TRBD1|few|TRBJ1-1
CASRGTVPNTEAFF
TGTGCCAGCAGGGGGACAGTCCCAAACACTGAAGCTTTCTTT
>14|TRBV19|TRBD1|.|TRBJ2-2
CASCQGVETGELFF
TGTGCCAGTTGTCAGGGGGTTGAGACCGGGGAGCTGTTTTTT
>14|TRBV4-3|.|few|TRBJ1-1
CASSQRGINTEAFF
TGCGCCAGCAGCCAAAGGGGTATAAACACTGAAGCTTTCTTT
>14|TRBV5-1|TRBD1|.|TRBJ1-2
CASSSPGQGYGYTF
TGCGCCAGCAGCTCCCCGGGACAGGGATATGGCTACACCTTC
>14|TRBV25-1|TRBD1|.|TRBJ2-7
CASSEGTGGYEQYF
TGTGCCAGCAGTGAGGGGACAGGGGGTTACGAGCAGTACTTC
>14|TRBV5-6|TRBD1|.|TRBJ1-2
CASSLGQGSRGYTF
TGTGCCAGCAGCCTCGGACAGGGGAGCCGAGGCTACACCTTC
>15|TRBV28|TRBD1|.|TRBJ1-3
CASSWGTGSGNTIYF
TGTGCCAGCAGTTGGGGGACAGGCTCTGGAAACACCATATATTTT
>12|TRBV5-6|.|.|TRBJ2-1
CASSPTGNEQFF
TGTGCCAGCAGCCCCACAGGGAACGAGCAGTTCTTC
>14|TRBV11-2|TRBD1|.|TRBJ1-1
CASSLAQTGREAFF
TGTGCCAGCAGCTTAGCCCAGACAGGGCGAGAAGCTTTCTTT
>23|TRBV12-2|.|.|TRBJ2-3
CASRLVVRGRLAGPPTSTDTQYF
TGTGCAAGTCGCTTAGTGGTCAGGGGTAGACTAGCGGGTCCCCCAACTAGCACAGATACGCAGTATTTT
>14|TRBV5-4|.|few|TRBJ1-1
CASSLDRLNTEAFF
TGTGCCAGCAGCTTAGACAGGCTGAACACTGAAGCTTTCTTT
>14|TRBV3-1/TRBV3-2|TRBD1|.|TRBJ1-1
CASSGRDRVTEAFF
TGTGCCAGCAGCGGCCGGGACAGGGTGACTGAAGCTTTCTTT
>15|TRBV7-2|TRBD1|few|TRBJ1-2
CASSPLGQGDYGYTF
TGTGCCAGCAGCCCCTTGGGACAGGGGGACTATGGCTACACCTTC
>17|TRBV7-9|TRBD1|once|TRBJ2-3
CASSPWERTGFTDTQYF
TGTGCCAGCAGCCCCTGGGAGAGGACAGGGTTCACAGATACGCAGTATTTT
>15|TRBV2|.|.|TRBJ1-5
CASSEVNVGTQPQHF
TGTGCCAGCAGTGAGGTAAACGTCGGTACTCAGCCCCAGCATTTT
>14|TRBV28|TRBD1|.|TRBJ1-6
CASRTPGQNSPLHF
TGTGCCAGCAGAACGCCGGGACAGAATTCACCCCTCCACTTT
>13|TRBV12-3/TRBV12-4|TRBD1|.|TRBJ1-1
CASRGTANTEAFF
TGTGCCAGCAGAGGGACAGCGAACACTGAAGCTTTCTTT
>15|TRBV4-1|.|.|TRBJ1-2
CASSHLSGSADGYTF
TGCGCCAGCAGCCACCTCAGTGGCAGCGCCGATGGCTACACCTTC
>12|TRBV12-3/TRBV12-4|.|few|TRBJ1-1
CASSFPVLEAFF
TGTGCCAGCAGTTTCCCAGTCCTTGAAGCTTTCTTT
>16|TRBV18|.|few|TRBJ1-1
CASSPMSGRVGTEAFF
TGTGCCAGCTCACCAATGTCAGGGAGGGTGGGTACTGAAGCTTTCTTT
>18|TRBV7-2|.|.|TRBJ1-6
CASSLESVRATYNSPLHF
TGTGCCAGCAGCTTAGAGTCGGTCAGGGCAACCTATAATTCACCCCTCCACTTT
>14|TRBV6-6|.|.|TRBJ1-2
CASSYVTQGYGYTF
TGTGCCAGCAGTTACGTAACACAGGGCTATGGCTACACCTTC
>15|TRBV27|TRBD1|.|TRBJ1-4
CASSPGTGYNEKLFF
TGTGCCAGCAGTCCCGGGACAGGGTATAATGAAAAACTGTTTTTT
>16|TRBV13|TRBD1|.|TRBJ1-6
CASSFGDRGGNSPLHF
TGTGCCAGCAGCTTCGGGGACAGGGGCGGGAATTCACCCCTCCACTTT
>15|TRBV7-2|.|.|TRBJ1-5
CASSLDPGAGQPQHF
TGTGCCAGCAGCTTAGATCCAGGGGCCGGTCAGCCCCAGCATTTT
>15|TRBV19|.|.|TRBJ1-5
CASSPSAGRNQPQHF
TGTGCCAGTAGCCCTTCAGCAGGGAGGAATCAGCCCCAGCATTTT
>15|TRBV28|TRBD2|.|TRBJ2-7
CASSLRLGGGAGQYF
TGTGCCAGCAGTTTAAGGTTAGGCGGGGGGGCTGGGCAGTACTTC
>12|TRBV30|.|.|TRBJ2-1
CAWETGNIEQFF
TGTGCCTGGGAAACAGGGAATATTGAGCAGTTCTTC
>14|TRBV9|TRBD1|.|TRBJ2-5
CASSVQGAGETQYF
TGTGCCAGCAGCGTCCAGGGGGCGGGGGAGACCCAGTACTTC
>16|TRBV5-6|.|.|TRBJ2-3
CASSLDLATSLDTQYF
TGTGCCAGCAGCTTGGATTTGGCAACTAGTTTGGATACGCAGTATTTT
>16|TRBV5-1|TRBD2|once|TRBJ2-3
CASSSGTSGGQGTQYF
TGCGCCAGCAGCTCGGGGACTAGCGGGGGCCAAGGTACGCAGTATTTT
>15|TRBV7-8|.|.|TRBJ1-1
CASSWGQGMNTEAFF
TGTGCCAGCAGCTGGGGTCAGGGTATGAACACTGAAGCTTTCTTT
>15|TRBV6-5|.|.|TRBJ1-6
CASSYWGQGGSPLHF
TGTGCCAGCAGTTACTGGGGACAAGGGGGTTCACCCCTCCACTTT
>14|TRBV25-1|.|.|TRBJ1-5
CASSESGGNQPQHF
TGTGCCAGCAGTGAATCCGGAGGCAATCAGCCCCAGCATTTT
>15|TRBV30|TRBD1|.|TRBJ1-2
CAWREDRGSLYGYTF
TGTGCCTGGAGAGAAGACAGGGGGAGTCTCTATGGCTACACCTTC
>16|TRBV3-1/TRBV3-2|.|.|TRBJ1-2
CASSQEWRGTFGGYTF
TGTGCCAGCAGCCAAGAGTGGAGGGGAACGTTCGGTGGCTACACCTTC
>15|TRBV28|TRBD1|.|TRBJ1-4
CASTPGGNYNEKLFF
TGTGCCAGCACCCCAGGGGGTAATTACAATGAAAAACTGTTTTTT
>17|TRBV7-9|.|.|TRBJ2-5
CASSLEPTQGPWGTQYF
TGTGCCAGCAGCCTCGAACCGACCCAGGGGCCCTGGGGGACCCAGTACTTC